The 5 T cell receptor beta chains below all came from one sample that was sequenced in a study of response to subunit inactivated influenza vaccine. TCRdb independently ran MiXCR on the RT-PCR reads; one entry per CDR3 protein. There are under 550,000 distinct CDR3 sequences in the sample; around 7.7% occur only once, and around 13% lies in the top ten. The sequencing used PBMCs from blood, collected roughly 24 months after vaccination. Source of these receptors: a man in his fifties or sixties who received an inactivated influenza vaccine.

The CDR3 DNA reads TGTGCCAGCAGTTACCCCTACCCGTATACGCAGTATTTT. Its protein is CASSYPYPYTQYF. The chain has TRBV6-2 or TRBV6-3 and TRBJ2-3, with unresolved D. The CDR3 is 13 amino acids. Per germline, CDR1 MNHEY and CDR2 SVGEGT. V lost 2 bases and J lost 7, with 10 bases in between.

V usage is TRBV2 and J usage is TRBJ2-2; TRBD1 matches at 10 bases. Germline-derived CDR1 and CDR2 are SNHLY and FYNNEI. With V trimmed by 2 bases and J by 7 bases, 4 bases remained unmatched. The CDR3 loop spans 15 amino acids. The CDR3, as DNA: TGTGCCAGCAGTGAATCTCGGACAGGGGGCGGGGAGCTGTTTTTT. Amino acid sequence: CASSESRTGGGELFF. The full variable domain, completed using reference TRBV2 and TRBJ2-2, is EPEVTQTPSHQVTQMGQEVILRCVPISNHLYFYWYRQILGQKVEFLVSFYNNEISEKSEIFDDQFSVERPDGSNFTLKIRSTKLEDSAMYFCASSESRTGGGELFFGEGSRLTVL.

This clonotype appeared a few times. The chain recombines TRBV12-3 or TRBV12-4 with TRBJ1-1; 8 positions agree with TRBD1. This CDR3 has 16 amino acids. V shed 6 bases and J 0 bases; nucleotides not matched to a gene: 9. The CDR3 reads CASRRGTGNMNTEAFF. The CDR3 DNA reads TGTGCCAGCAGGCGGGGGACAGGTAACATGAACACTGAAGCTTTCTTT.

Comment on this clonotype: A much bigger clone sits one base away, suggesting this may be a read error. J is TRBJ2-5 and V is TRBV12-3 or TRBV12-4; 8 positions match TRBD1. V lost 3 bases to trimming and J lost 4 bases; unmatched junction nucleotides: 1. CDR3 size: 13 residues. The CDR3 is CASSFGQGETQYF. CDR3 nucleotide sequence: TGTGCCAGCAGTTTCGGACAGGGAGAGACCCAGTACTTC.

V is TRBV20-1 and J is TRBJ1-4, with D possibly matching TRBD1 (5 bases). Germline assignment: CDR1 DFQATT and CDR2 SNEGSKA (reference sequence). Trimming cost V 0 bases and J 3 bases, with 11 bases left between them. CDR3 size: 15 residues. The CDR3 protein is CSARDQGRSNEKLFF. DNA of the CDR3: TGCAGTGCTAGAGATCAGGGAAGGTCTAATGAAAAACTGTTTTTT.